The 20 T cell receptor beta chains reported below all come from one sample, sequenced in a study of blood T cell repertoires in COVID-19. Here immunoSEQ multiplex PCR was the method, and the copy in TCRdb shows in-frame clones only, minus some. The sample records roughly 43,000 clones, roughly 63% being singletons. Sequencing input: peripheral blood. These receptors all come from a man aged 80 or over with acute or convalescent COVID-19.

V and J are TRBV10-1 and TRBJ2-5; D may be TRBD1 (6 bases). The germline V and J ends were trimmed by 5 bases and 5 bases, with 15 bases remaining between them. The CDR3 contains 14 residues. The germline V gene encodes CDR1 WNHNN and CDR2 SYGVQD (reference sequence). CDR3 protein: CASSPRGPQETQYF. As DNA, the CDR3 is TGCGCCAGCAGTCCCAGGGGCCCACAGGAGACCCAGTACTTC.

This clone was seen a handful of times. The V gene is TRBV2, the J gene TRBJ2-7; 7 nucleotides line up with TRBD2. Germline-derived CDR1 and CDR2 are SNHLY and FYNNEI. The junction had 9 bases not matched to a gene; V was cut back by 6 bases and J by 7 bases. The CDR3 covers 13 residues. The CDR3 DNA reads as TGTGCCAGCAGGAGGGGTAAGCGGGAAGAGCAGTACTTC. Translating it yields CASRRGKREEQYF.

In its sample, this clone was seen a few times. V and J are TRBV7-9 and TRBJ2-7; TRBD1 aligns across 11 bases. Unmatched junction bases numbered 8, after V lost 4 bases and J lost 3 bases. Germline V gene lookup returns CDR1 SEHNR and CDR2 FQNEAQ (reference sequence). CDR3 size: 16 residues. The CDR3 region is CASSSSRDRGYYEQYF. The CDR3 region has the DNA TGTGCCAGCAGCTCGTCCCGGGACAGGGGGTACTACGAGCAGTACTTC.

This chain uses TRBV12-3 or TRBV12-4 with TRBJ1-2, with D hard to call. V was shortened by 3 bases and J by 6 bases, with 5 bases between the two germline ends. The CDR3 extends over 11 amino acids. In nucleotides, the CDR3 is TGTGCCAGCAGTTTTTCAAATGGCTACACCTTC. Translation gives CASSFSNGYTF.

A word on this clone: A read error may account for a junction end that differs from germline. This chain connects TRBV12-5 to TRBJ1-1; D remains ambiguous. Per the germline V gene, CDR1 is LGHNT and CDR2 is FRNRAP. The CDR3 extends over 9 amino acids. In DNA form, the CDR3 reads TGTGCTAGTGCTCCTGACGGAGACTTT. This sequence encodes CASAPDGDF.

The V gene is TRBV28, the J gene TRBJ1-6; 12 bases line up with TRBD1. The germline gives CDR1 MDHEN, CDR2 SYDVKM. The CDR3 has 15 amino acids. J gave up 7 bases and V 6 bases, and 4 bases lay outside the gene matches. The CDR3 sequence is CASSLGQGANSPLHF. DNA of the CDR3: TGTGCCAGCAGCCTGGGACAGGGGGCGAATTCACCCCTCCACTTT. The full variable domain, with the rest looked up from reference TRBV28 and TRBJ1-6, is DVKVTQSSRYLVKRTGEKVFLECVQDMDHENMFWYRQDPGLGLRLIYFSYDVKMKEKGDIPEGYSVSREKKERFSLILESASTNQTSMYLCASSLGQGANSPLHFGNGTRLTVT.

CDR3 nucleotides: TGTGCCTGGGGCAGGCTCTTATCTGGGGCCAACGTCCTGACTTTC. This codes for CAWGRLLSGANVLTF. The chain links TRBV30 to TRBJ2-6, with unresolved D. The CDR3 runs 15 residues. Germline-derived CDR1 and CDR2 are GTSNPN and SVGIG (reference sequence). V gave up 5 bases and J gave up 1 base, with 12 bases separating them.

In its sample, this clone was seen a few times. The chain links TRBV5-4 to TRBJ1-2; D is perhaps TRBD1 (5 bases). The V and J ends lost 0 bases and 4 bases respectively, with 16 bases between them. Germline CDR1 SGHNT, CDR2 YYREEE (reference sequence). CDR3 size: 16 residues. CDR3 region: CASSLGGASPPYGYTF. The CDR3 DNA reads TGTGCCAGCAGCTTGGGTGGGGCCAGCCCTCCCTATGGCTACACCTTC.

This rearrangement joins TRBV28 to TRBJ1-5, with D maybe TRBD1 (5 bases). In germline, CDR1 is MDHEN, CDR2 SYDVKM. The CDR3 runs 16 residues. V was pared by 5 bases and J by 1 base, with 15 bases between. The CDR3 is CASSLYGGGSNQPQHF. CDR3 nucleotide sequence: TGTGCCAGCAGTCTATACGGGGGAGGGAGCAATCAGCCCCAGCATTTT.

This chain connects TRBV5-4 to TRBJ1-2, with D perhaps matching TRBD1 (5 bases). CDR3 length: 15 amino acids. Germline V gene lookup returns CDR1 SGHNT and CDR2 YYREEE (reference sequence). Trimming left V 3 bases short and J 4 bases short, with 16 bases between. The CDR3 DNA reads as TGTGCCAGCAGCTCAAGCTTAACAGGTTTCTATGGCTACACCTTC. This sequence encodes CASSSSLTGFYGYTF.

The DNA for the CDR3 is TGTGCCAGCAGCTTCGGGACTAGCGGGGGTCGACTGTTCTTC. Amino acids: CASSFGTSGGRLFF. The V call is TRBV7-9, the J call TRBJ2-1; 14 bases fit TRBD2. Trimming removed 3 bases from V and 15 bases from J; junction bases left unmatched: 7. Germline CDR1 reads SEHNR; CDR2 reads FQNEAQ (reference sequence). This CDR3 is built from 14 residues.

J is TRBJ2-6 and V is TRBV7-9; D perhaps matches TRBD1 (6 bases). The germline V gene encodes CDR1 SEHNR and CDR2 FQNEAQ (reference sequence). The CDR3 covers 17 residues. The V end was cut by 5 bases, the J end by 0 bases, with 14 bases between. CDR3 nucleotide sequence: TGTGCCAGCAGCGTTGGACAGCGCCTCTCTGGGGCCAACGTCCTGACTTTC. Its translation: CASSVGQRLSGANVLTF.

This sequence joins TRBV19 and TRBJ1-2; D gene unclear. The germline CDR1 and CDR2 sequences are LNHDA and SQIVND (reference sequence). The ends were cut back, 10 bases at V and 0 bases at J, with 9 bases in the middle. The length of the CDR3 is 12 residues. The chain's CDR3 is CATSRANYGYTF. CDR3 sequence (DNA): TGTGCCACCTCACGAGCTAACTATGGCTACACCTTC.

The chain is built from TRBV2 and TRBJ1-1; no clear D. The CDR3 is made up of 15 amino acids. The germline V gene has CDR1 SNHLY and CDR2 FYNNEI. Trimming removed 3 bases from V and 0 bases from J, with 11 bases in between. CDR3 in amino acids: CASSEGLRVNTEAFF. The CDR3 DNA is TGTGCCAGCAGTGAGGGTTTGAGGGTGAACACTGAAGCTTTCTTT.

This clone showed up many times. The V and J genes are TRBV5-4 and TRBJ2-2; D perhaps matches TRBD1 (6 bases). The V end was cut by 4 bases, the J end by 2 bases, with 15 bases between. The V gene's germline CDR1 is SGHNT and CDR2 YYREEE (reference sequence). The CDR3 runs to 16 residues. As DNA, the CDR3 is TGTGCCAGCAGCCCGCTGACAGGTGGAAACACCGGGGAGCTGTTTTTT. Protein product: CASSPLTGGNTGELFF.

This clone was seen just once. The chain employs TRBV27 and TRBJ1-3, with 7 positions matching TRBD1. V trimming: 4 bases; J trimming: 4 bases; junction bases outside the gene matches: 7. Germline V gives CDR1 MNHEY, CDR2 SMNVEV (reference sequence). CDR3 length: 15 amino acids. The CDR3 loop is CASSSQGVAGNTIYF. CDR3 in DNA: TGTGCCAGCAGTTCTCAGGGGGTAGCGGGAAACACCATATATTTT.

The V gene is TRBV4-3, the J gene TRBJ2-3; 7 bases match TRBD2. The V and J ends lost 0 bases and 8 bases, in that order; junction bases with no gene match: 17. Germline lookup yields CDR1 LGHNA and CDR2 YSLEER. The CDR3 covers 18 residues. The CDR3 spells CASSQDPGGSGPGGTQYF. DNA for the CDR3: TGCGCCAGCAGCCAAGATCCGGGAGGAAGCGGGCCCGGAGGTACGCAGTATTTT.

The chain employs TRBV19 and TRBJ2-1, with 9 nucleotides matching TRBD1. The V segment lost 7 bases and the J segment 6 bases; nucleotides outside the gene matches: 10. Germline V lookup: CDR1 LNHDA, CDR2 SQIVND (reference sequence). The CDR3 is made up of 15 amino acids. CDR3 DNA sequence: TGTGCCAGTACGGCCCGGGACAGGGCGGGCAATGAGCAGTTCTTC. It specifies CASTARDRAGNEQFF.

The chain carries TRBV11-3 and TRBJ2-7; 7 nucleotides line up with TRBD2. Germline V gene sequence: CDR1 SGHNT, CDR2 YENEEA. The CDR3 loop spans 17 amino acids. The trim removed 1 base at V and 5 bases at J, leaving 14 bases unmatched. The CDR3 DNA sequence: TGTGCCAGCAGCTTAGCGGGCGGGAGCTTACGATTCCACGAGCAGTACTTC. Its protein product is CASSLAGGSLRFHEQYF.

The chain is built from TRBV6-2 or TRBV6-3 and TRBJ2-7, with no clear D. Per germline, CDR1 MNHEY and CDR2 SVGEGT. The CDR3 extends over 12 amino acids. V was trimmed by 0 bases and J by 10 bases, leaving 10 bases between them. The CDR3 region is CASSYSILLQYF. DNA of the CDR3: TGTGCCAGCAGTTACTCGATACTCCTACAGTACTTC.